Sequencing of this T cell receptor (beta chain) was carried out in a study of early T cells in non-severe SARS-CoV-2 infection. About the study: Chains were not paired, and sequencing was done on bulk RNA from unsorted whole blood. Study conclusions and caveats: VDJdb matching favored anti-spike CD8 responses, missing private and CD4 specificities.

Unique molecular identifiers were affixed to single, distinct cDNA molecules. Each CDR3 protein is one row after TCRdb ran MiXCR on the 5' RACE reads. The profile covers about 80,000 distinct CDR3 sequences, with roughly an eighth appearing a single time and approximately 2.4% taken by the ten largest. This clonotype was recorded many times. The antigen remains undetermined. The V end was cut by 5 bases, the J end by 7 bases, with 18 bases between. The CDR3 totals 13 residues. Germline CDR1 DFQATT, CDR2 SNEGSKA (reference sequence). The chain is built from TRBV20-1 and TRBJ2-7, with D perhaps matching TRBD1 or TRBD2 (6 bases each). Material: whole blood. The TCR sequence derives from an adult who was a healthcare worker with PCR-confirmed SARS-CoV-2 infection or an uninfected control (not recorded which). CDR3 nucleotides: TGCAGTGCTGCCCCACCGGGGGCGGGGGAGCAGTACTTC. Protein: CSAAPPGAGEQYF.